This T cell receptor beta chain was captured by sequencing in a study of T cell responses to AZD1222 COVID-19 vaccine. The V and J ends lost 5 bases and 10 bases, in that order; junction bases with no gene match: 10. The CDR3 length is 13 residues. Germline lookup yields CDR1 KGHSH and CDR2 LQKENI. In this sample, this clone turned up once. The antigen remains unidentified. Broader study findings: A mostly white British donor set with more females was recruited, and clonal diversity was possibly underestimated.

Here immunoSEQ multiplex PCR was the method, and the copy in TCRdb shows in-frame clones only, minus some. Among 110,000 to 150,000 clones listed, roughly 85% were seen once. This chain uses TRBV18 with TRBJ1-1, with 7 bases matching TRBD1. Sequencing used peripheral blood, obtained on day 0 of AZD1222 vaccination. The TCR originated in an adult in good health. The CDR3 is CASSADRTFGAFF. In nucleotides, the CDR3 is TGTGCCAGCTCAGCGGACAGGACTTTTGGAGCTTTCTTT.